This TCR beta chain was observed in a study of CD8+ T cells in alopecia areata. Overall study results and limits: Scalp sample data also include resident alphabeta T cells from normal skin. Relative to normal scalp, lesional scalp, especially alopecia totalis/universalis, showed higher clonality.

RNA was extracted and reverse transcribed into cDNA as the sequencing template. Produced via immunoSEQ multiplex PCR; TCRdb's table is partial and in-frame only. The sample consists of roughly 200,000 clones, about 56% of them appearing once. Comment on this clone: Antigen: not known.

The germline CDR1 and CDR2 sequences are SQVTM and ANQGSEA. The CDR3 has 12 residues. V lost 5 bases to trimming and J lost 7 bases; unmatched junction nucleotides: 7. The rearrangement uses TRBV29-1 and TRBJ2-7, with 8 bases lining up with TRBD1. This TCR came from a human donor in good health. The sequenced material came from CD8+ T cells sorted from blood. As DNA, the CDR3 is TGCAGCGTTCAACAGGGGGAGGAGGAGCAGTACTTC. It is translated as CSVQQGEEEQYF.